What follows describes a single T cell receptor beta chain. Source study methods: Quantification of nucleated cells was approximated via reference gene primer amplification. Generated by immunoSEQ multiplex PCR, the TCRdb table keeps only in-frame clones and is missing some. That table gives V, J and clone size, and the DNA gave D and trimming. This table has 130,000 to 150,000 clones, about 85% appearing once. This specimen comes from a study of blood T cell repertoires in COVID-19. Whole-study context: Spain, Italy and the United States supplied samples that represented acute and convalescent COVID-19. PBMCs, B-cell-depleted T cells, or T cells were the source of the cDNA or gDNA that made up the material.

Germline loops: CDR1 GTSNPN, CDR2 SVGIG (reference sequence). Trimming pared 0 bases from V and 0 bases from J, leaving 8 bases between. The CDR3 contains 15 residues. This TCR derives from a human donor in a cohort sampled during active COVID-19. The chain couples TRBV30 to TRBJ1-4; no definite D call. Sequenced material: peripheral blood. The CDR3 sequence is CAWSVLRATNEKLFF. In DNA form, the CDR3 reads TGTGCCTGGAGTGTACTCCGGGCAACTAATGAAAAACTGTTTTTT.